Each of the 10 T cell receptor beta chains below was sequenced from the same sample in a study of blood T cell repertoires in COVID-19 (dated by TCRdb to 2020 to 2021). The library was made by the immunoSEQ multiplex PCR assay. TCRdb's version of the immuneACCESS table is confined to in-frame rearrangements and falls short of the full clone set. An unresolved V gene accounts for under half of the shortfall where checked; the remainder is of unknown origin. The sample profile shows some 320,000 clones; almost 85% of them were found once. The top ten constitute roughly 7.8% of the sample. Source material: peripheral blood. The receptors here all came from a human donor in a cohort sampled during active COVID-19.

The chain recombines TRBV19 with TRBJ2-1, with 7 bases lining up with TRBD1. V trimming: 7 bases; J trimming: 0 bases; junction bases outside the gene matches: 9. Germline assignment: CDR1 LNHDA and CDR2 SQIVND (reference sequence). This CDR3 is 16 amino acids long. CDR3 amino acids: CASTPMGDSSYNEQFF. The CDR3 bases are TGTGCCAGTACCCCTATGGGGGACAGCTCCTACAATGAGCAGTTCTTC.

V is TRBV4-1 and J is TRBJ2-7; TRBD1 matches 7 bases. The CDR3 is made up of 12 amino acids. Per the germline V gene, CDR1 is MGHRA and CDR2 is YSYEKL. V dropped 3 bases and J dropped 6; count of bases not matched to a gene: 2. CDR3 sequence: CASSHTGVEQYF. DNA of the CDR3: TGCGCCAGCAGCCACACAGGGGTCGAGCAGTACTTC.

This chain links TRBV18 with TRBJ2-3; 10 nucleotides line up with TRBD2. V trimming: 3 bases; J trimming: 4 bases; junction bases outside the gene matches: 4. CDR1 and CDR2 from the germline V gene are KGHSH and LQKENI. The CDR3 extends over 15 amino acids. The DNA for the CDR3 is TGTGCCAGCTCACCGGGACTAGCGACCCCAGATACGCAGTATTTT. Its translation is CASSPGLATPDTQYF.

V is TRBV19 and J is TRBJ2-1, with D possibly matching TRBD2 (6 bases). The CDR3 sequence is 16 residues long. V was clipped by 3 bases and J by 4 bases, with 16 bases between them. Germline assignment: CDR1 LNHDA and CDR2 SQIVND (reference sequence). DNA for the CDR3: TGTGCCAGTAGTATCGCAGGCAGGGCGGGATACAATGAGCAGTTCTTC. Translation: CASSIAGRAGYNEQFF.

The chain carries TRBV5-4 and TRBJ1-1, with 11 bases that match TRBD1. CDR3 length: 16 residues. Germline V gene sequence: CDR1 SGHNT, CDR2 YYREEE (reference sequence). V lost 0 bases, J lost 5 bases, and 6 bases stayed unmatched. The CDR3 region is CASSLDGGQGATEAFF. In DNA form, the CDR3 reads TGTGCCAGCAGCTTGGATGGAGGACAGGGGGCAACTGAAGCTTTCTTT.

The V gene is TRBV6-5, the J gene TRBJ1-2, with D hard to call. Looked up from germline, CDR1 is MNHEY and CDR2 is SVGAGI. This CDR3 comprises 15 residues. Trimming removed 0 bases at V and 2 bases at J, with 10 bases between. CDR3 DNA: TGTGCCAGCAGTTACTCGAATGCGGCAAACTATGGCTACACCTTC. This encodes CASSYSNAANYGYTF.

This clone appeared a single time. V is TRBV5-5 and J is TRBJ1-1, with 7 nucleotides matching TRBD1. The CDR3 runs 16 residues. Trimming took 4 bases from V and 0 from J; bases not matched to a gene: 9. The germline V gene encodes CDR1 SGHKS and CDR2 YYEKEE (reference sequence). The CDR3 nucleotides are TGTGCCAGCAGCATTACCGGGACAGCTATGAACACTGAAGCTTTCTTT. It is translated as CASSITGTAMNTEAFF.

The chain recombines TRBV6-5 with TRBJ1-2; maybe TRBD1 (6 bases). The CDR3 has 14 residues. The V end was cut by 7 bases, the J end by 2 bases, with 14 bases between. Germline CDR1 MNHEY, CDR2 SVGAGI. CDR3 protein: CASILSQGNYGYTF. CDR3 in DNA: TGTGCCAGCATTTTGTCACAGGGCAACTATGGCTACACCTTC.

The chain joins TRBV6-4 to TRBJ2-3; tentatively, D is TRBD2 (7 bases). The CDR3 runs 19 residues. Germline loops: CDR1 MRHNA, CDR2 SNTAGT. Trimming cost V 5 bases and J 11 bases, with 35 bases left between them. CDR3 coding DNA: TGTGCCAGCAGTCCTTCTTGGGGGCCGGGAGGACGTCCCGTTTGGGGGCAGTATTTT. This encodes CASSPSWGPGGRPVWGQYF.

A few counts support this clone. The chain uses TRBV5-8 and TRBJ1-6; 8 bases line up with TRBD1. The CDR3 contains 15 residues. The germline V gene has CDR1 SGHTS and CDR2 YDEGEE. The ends lost 4 bases at V and 4 bases at J; junction bases unmatched: 4. CDR3 DNA: TGTGCCAGCAGCCCGGGACAGGCTTATAATTCACCCCTCCACTTT. It codes for CASSPGQAYNSPLHF.